Shown below are 3 T cell receptor beta chains from a single sample sequenced in a study of regulatory T cells in long-lasting Graves disease. Construction of TCR beta libraries relied on iRepertoire HTBI primers and on Arm-PCR targeting CDR3 regions. MiXCR, run by TCRdb on the multiplex PCR reads, gives a single entry per CDR3 protein. The sample carries 440,000 or so distinct CDR3 sequences, about 15% recorded once. Specified time point: newly diagnosed GD, antithyroid drugs for less than 3 months. From PBMCs, RNA was extracted and then used to make the TCR library. This sample was also put to use in a study of T cells in Graves' hyperthyroidism and ophthalmopathy.

Source: peripheral blood mononuclear cells (PBMCs), taken at new diagnosis, from a patient treated with antithyroid drugs. Receptor source: a woman in her thirties with Graves disease.

This clonotype was seen a few times. The chain joins TRBV19 to TRBJ2-7, with a possible D match to TRBD2 (6 bases). The V gene lost 3 bases and the J gene lost 6 bases, with 9 bases spanning the gap. Germline V CDR1 and CDR2: LNHDA, SQIVND (reference sequence). The CDR3 has 12 amino acids. DNA for the CDR3: TGTGCCAGTAGTATGAGGAGGGGCGAGCAGTACTTC. It yields the protein CASSMRRGEQYF.

This clonotype was seen a handful of times. The rearrangement uses TRBV9 and TRBJ1-5; D call uncertain. The CDR3 covers 13 residues. V shed 8 bases and J shed 4 bases, with 13 bases lying between them. The germline gives CDR1 SGDLS, CDR2 YYNGEE. The CDR3 nucleotides are TGTGCCAGTGGGGTAGGCGTAAATCAGCCCCAGCATTTT. This encodes CASGVGVNQPQHF.

Of note for this clonotype: A much larger clone lies a single base off, so this may be a read error. CDR3 sequence: CAWSVRLRRTWTSDNEQFF. The CDR3 nucleotides read TGTGCCTGGAGTGTACGTCTACGGAGGACGTGGACCTCCGACAATGAGCAGTTCTTC. The J gene is TRBJ2-1, the V gene TRBV30; TRBD2 is a possible D gene (5 bases). The V gene's germline CDR1 is GTSNPN and CDR2 SVGIG (reference sequence). This CDR3 region has 19 residues.